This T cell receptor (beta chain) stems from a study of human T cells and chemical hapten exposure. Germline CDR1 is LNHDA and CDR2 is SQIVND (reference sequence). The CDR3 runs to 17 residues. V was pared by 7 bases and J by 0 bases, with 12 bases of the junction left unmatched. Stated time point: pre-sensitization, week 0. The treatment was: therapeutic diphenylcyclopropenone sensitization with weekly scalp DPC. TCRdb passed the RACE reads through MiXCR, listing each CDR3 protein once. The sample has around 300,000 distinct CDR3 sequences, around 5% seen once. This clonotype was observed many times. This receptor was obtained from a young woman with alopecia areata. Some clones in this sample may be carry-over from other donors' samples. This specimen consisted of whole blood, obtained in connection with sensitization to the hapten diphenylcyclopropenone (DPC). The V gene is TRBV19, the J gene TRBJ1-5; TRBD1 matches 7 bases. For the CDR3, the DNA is TGTGCCAGTACCGTATTGGGGACAGACCTTAGCAATCAGCCCCAGCATTTT. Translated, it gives CASTVLGTDLSNQPQHF.